The rows below give T cell receptor beta chains drawn from one sample of a study of EBV T-cell therapy then PD-1 blockade in nasopharyngeal carcinoma. These TCRs are of unknown antigen specificity. Libraries were prepared by immunoSEQ multiplex PCR; TCRdb keeps only in-frame clonotypes and omits some of them. The sample has under 20,000 clones, less than 90% seen once. The sample here was CD8+ T cells from blood, taken around day 30 from a patient whose treatment included autologous EBV-specific T cells and nivolumab. The source is a man aged 40-50 years with nasopharyngeal carcinoma. Both conserved end residues are trimmed from each CDR3. The order of the fields is V gene, J gene, CDR3 length, CDR3 protein.

>TRBV9|TRBJ2-5|15
ASSVGFGEGQGETQY
>TRBV18|TRBJ1-2|12
ASSRRVEDYGYT
>TRBV7-9|TRBJ1-1|11
ASSSTGGPEAF
>TRBV6-2/TRBV6-3|TRBJ2-7|10
ASSYPDPKEY
>TRBV9|TRBJ2-1|13
ASSVEATWGNEQF
>TRBV5-1|TRBJ2-5|14
ASSLAVGTAQETQY
>TRBV7-9|TRBJ2-3|14
ASSWSLAGPTDTQY
>TRBV29-1|TRBJ2-1|13
SVEGGGGGYNEQF
>TRBV7-8|TRBJ2-1|14
ASSLGRVSSYNEQF
>TRBV7-6|TRBJ2-1|14
ASSPGLAGGHNEQF
>TRBV7-5|TRBJ2-7|11
VTKSGTLYEQY
>TRBV12-3/TRBV12-4|TRBJ1-2|11
ASTSGGIYGYT
>TRBV27|TRBJ1-5|13
ASSLSMNSNQPQH
>TRBV18|TRBJ2-3|10
ASSPPSDTQY
>TRBV5-6|TRBJ2-7|10
ASSSESYEQY
>TRBV4-1|TRBJ2-7|13
ASSQADLLTYEQY
>TRBV4-3|TRBJ2-1|14
ASSQESSGGLSEQF
>TRBV9|TRBJ2-3|14
ASSVEGRGFTDTQY
>TRBV4-1|TRBJ1-3|13
ASSPSRATGNTIY
>TRBV19|TRBJ1-6|11
ASGGRYNSPLH
>TRBV27|TRBJ2-1|15
ASSLKTGPSSYNEQF
>TRBV4-3|TRBJ1-2|12
ASSLVQGSSGYT
>TRBV5-1|TRBJ1-4|15
ASSSRDRGPGGEKLF